This TCR beta chain appears in the sequencing data of a study of beta chain features in type 1 diabetes. Sequenced material consisted of expressed TCRB transcripts (all of the isolated RNA was reverse transcribed). Profiling relied on immunoSEQ multiplex PCR, and the TCRdb table lists in-frame clones only, not all of them. The table has 430,000 or so clones, roughly an eighth seen once. The CDR3 is made up of 14 amino acids. Germline V gives CDR1 KGHSH, CDR2 LQKENI. V was pared by 3 bases and J by 5 bases, with 10 bases between. This clone turned up a few times. Sequencing was performed on naive CD4+ T cells from blood. This chain connects TRBV18 to TRBJ1-4, with D maybe TRBD1 (6 bases). The TCR sequence derives from a woman between 18 and 30 years old in good health. Here the CDR3 reads CASSPQGRNEKLFF. In DNA form, the CDR3 reads TGTGCCAGCTCACCGCAGGGGAGAAATGAAAAACTGTTTTTT.